These 22 T cell receptor beta chains were all obtained from the same sample, sequenced in a study of T cells in Graves' hyperthyroidism and ophthalmopathy. Amplified TCR beta CDR3 regions came from RNA transcripts. First-round RT-PCR of the TCR CDR3 relied on the HTBI primer set. TCRdb re-derived calls from the multiplex PCR reads in MiXCR, one entry per CDR3 protein. Among around 720,000 distinct CDR3 sequences listed, approximately 40% were seen once. Input material: blood. These TCRs come from a woman aged 35 to 49 with Graves' hyperthyroidism.

This clonotype was seen a single time. This chain links TRBV11-2 with TRBJ2-6; D uncertain. CDR1 SGHAT and CDR2 FQNNGV come from the germline V gene. This CDR3 comprises 8 residues. Trimming pared 3 bases from V and 18 bases from J, leaving 3 bases between. CDR3 sequence: CASSFRTF. The CDR3 DNA is TGTGCCAGCAGCTTCCGGACTTTC.

A remark on this clonotype: Given the absence of the conserved phenylalanine or tryptophan at the CDR3 end, a read error is likely. V is TRBV2 and J is TRBJ1-1; D is undetermined. The CDR3 loop spans 12 amino acids. From germline, CDR1 is SNHLY and CDR2 FYNNEI. Trimming took off 5 bases at V and 4 bases at J, with 8 bases between the two ends. The CDR3 DNA follows: TGTGCCAGCAGTTTATCTCGCACTGAAGCTTTCCTT. It yields the protein CASSLSRTEAFL.

As regards this clonotype: At one boundary the junction diverges from the germline segment, which might be a read error. The J gene is TRBJ1-2, the V gene TRBV7-2; weak D call: TRBD1 (6 bases). This CDR3 comprises 16 residues. Germline CDR1 and CDR2: SGHTA and FQGNSA. In DNA form, the CDR3 reads TGCGCCAGCAGCCAAGATCGCGGGGGCGCAGGGTATGGCTACACCTTC. It specifies CASSQDRGGAGYGYTF.

Worth noting for this clonotype: This sequence may be a read error, since a much larger clone differs from it by one base. The chain recombines TRBV6-1 with TRBJ1-2; 7 positions match TRBD1. This CDR3 has 14 amino acids. The V segment lost 6 bases and the J segment 3 bases; nucleotides outside the gene matches: 7. Per the germline V gene, CDR1 is MNHNS and CDR2 is SASEGT. CDR3 region: CASSQGTEDYGYTF. Here the CDR3 DNA reads TGTGCCAGCAGCCAAGGGACAGAAGACTATGGCTACACCTTC.

This clonotype was counted only a few times. The chain recombines TRBV12-5 with TRBJ1-1; a weak D match, TRBD1 (5 bases). Germline V gene data show CDR1 as LGHNT and CDR2 as FRNRAP. Trimming removed 6 bases from V and 3 bases from J, with 11 bases in between. This CDR3 comprises 13 residues. The CDR3 loop reads CASGWMGDTEAFF. CDR3 nucleotides: TGTGCTAGTGGCTGGATGGGGGACACTGAAGCTTTCTTT.

This chain connects TRBV29-1 to TRBJ1-1, with 11 bases identical to TRBD1. The J segment lost 5 bases and the V segment lost 1 base, leaving 3 bases of the junction unmatched. CDR3 size: 14 residues. Germline V gene sequence: CDR1 SQVTM, CDR2 ANQGSEA. In DNA form, the CDR3 reads TGCAGCGTTGAAGGAGGGACAGGGGGGACTGAAGCTTTCTTT. It is translated as CSVEGGTGGTEAFF.

With respect to this clonotype: With a much larger clone just one base away, this may be a read error. This rearrangement joins TRBV7-2 to TRBJ1-2; 9 bases fit TRBD1. Germline V gene sequence: CDR1 SGHTA, CDR2 FQGNSA. The CDR3 contains 15 residues. V lost 1 base to trimming and J lost 8 bases; unmatched junction nucleotides: 8. The CDR3 here is CASSLVYRGLEGYTF. CDR3 in DNA: TGTGCCAGCAGCTTAGTGTACAGGGGGCTAGAGGGCTACACCTTC.

The V gene is TRBV7-9, the J gene TRBJ2-7; TRBD2 matches at 8 bases. The CDR3 covers 18 residues. The V gene's germline CDR1 is SEHNR and CDR2 FQNEAQ (reference sequence). The V and J ends lost 5 bases and 4 bases, in that order; junction bases with no gene match: 19. For the CDR3, the DNA is TGTGCCAGCAGCGCCCCAGAAGGGGCTAGCGGGCCCCCTTACGAGCAGTACTTC. It yields the protein CASSAPEGASGPPYEQYF. The variable domain in full, completed from reference TRBV7-9 and TRBJ2-7, reads DTGVSQNPRHKITKRGQNVTFRCDPISEHNRLYWYRQTLGQGPEFLTYFQNEAQLEKSRLLSDRFSAERPKGSFSTLEIQRTEQGDSAMYLCASSAPEGASGPPYEQYFGPGTRLTVT.

This rearrangement joins TRBV4-1 to TRBJ1-2; D not resolved. Between the trimmed V and J ends, which lost 4 bases and 4 bases, there was a span of 22 bases. The CDR3 loop spans 17 amino acids. Germline V gene lookup returns CDR1 MGHRA and CDR2 YSYEKL. The CDR3 here is CASSLNLPSARSYGYTF. DNA of the CDR3: TGCGCCAGCAGCCTTAATCTACCGAGCGCCAGGTCCTATGGCTACACCTTC.

This chain links TRBV10-3 with TRBJ2-6; D unresolved. The V gene lost 6 bases and the J gene lost 1 base, with 4 bases spanning the gap. This CDR3 comprises 13 residues. Germline loops: CDR1 ENHRY, CDR2 SYGVKD. Here the CDR3 reads CAIRSSGANVLTF. The CDR3 DNA follows: TGTGCCATCAGGTCGTCTGGGGCCAACGTCCTGACTTTC.

This clonotype appeared many times. The rearrangement joins TRBV10-2 to TRBJ1-5; D unclear. V dropped 5 bases and J dropped 2 bases, with 10 bases sitting between them. The CDR3 runs to 14 residues. Germline-derived CDR1 and CDR2 are WSHSY and SAAADI. The CDR3 coding sequence is TGCGCCAGCAGTACCGACACAGGCAATCAGCCCCAGCATTTT. It is translated as CASSTDTGNQPQHF.

To note about this clonotype: Being one base from a much bigger clone, this may be a read error. V is TRBV7-9 and J is TRBJ2-5; the D call may be TRBD1 or TRBD2 (5 bases each). This CDR3 is built from 17 residues. V was cut by 1 base and J by 5 bases, with 20 bases left in between. The germline V gene has CDR1 SEHNR and CDR2 FQNEAQ (reference sequence). Written as DNA, the CDR3 is TGTGCCAGCAGCTTAGGCACGGCCGGGGCTAACGGCGAGACCCAGTACTTC. It codes for CASSLGTAGANGETQYF.

This clonotype occurred many times. V and J are TRBV9 and TRBJ2-2; TRBD1 matches 9 bases. This CDR3 contains 15 residues. The junction had 8 bases not matched to a gene; V was cut back by 4 bases and J by 7 bases. Per germline, CDR1 SGDLS and CDR2 YYNGEE. The DNA for the CDR3 is TGTGCCAGCAGCACATCACAGGGGGCAGGCGGGGAGCTGTTTTTT. Translated: CASSTSQGAGGELFF.

The chain uses TRBV6-1 and TRBJ2-2; 7 bases agree with TRBD1. CDR1 is MNHNS, CDR2 SASEGT, per germline. CDR3 length: 18 amino acids. V gave up 8 bases and J gave up 4 bases; unmatched junction bases: 19. CDR3 DNA: TGTGCCAGCGTAGAACAGGGGTCCCCTCGAGGACTCACCGGGGAGCTGTTTTTT. It yields the protein CASVEQGSPRGLTGELFF.

The chain uses TRBV10-3 and TRBJ1-3; 9 nucleotides align to TRBD1. In germline, CDR1 is ENHRY, CDR2 SYGVKD. CDR3 length equals 14 residues. After removal of 10 bases from V and 0 bases from J, the junction contained 4 bases not matched to a gene. CDR3 bases: TGTGCCAGCGACAGGGGGTGCTCTGGAAACACCATATATTTT. This gives the protein CASDRGCSGNTIYF.

The chain couples TRBV20-1 to TRBJ1-4; D ambiguous. The length of the CDR3 is 14 residues. CDR1 and CDR2 (germline): DFQATT, SNEGSKA (reference sequence). The germline V and J ends were trimmed by 1 base and 0 bases, with 6 bases remaining between them. The CDR3 spells CSARVGATNEKLFF. DNA of the CDR3: TGCAGTGCTAGAGTCGGCGCAACTAATGAAAAACTGTTTTTT.

The rearrangement uses TRBV6-5 and TRBJ1-2, with TRBD1 matching over 7 bases. The length of the CDR3 is 16 residues. From germline, CDR1 is MNHEY and CDR2 SVGAGI. J was trimmed by 0 bases and V by 0 bases; bases with no gene match: 4. CDR3 DNA sequence: TGTGCCAGCAGTTACTCGGACAGGCTCACTAACTATGGCTACACCTTC. This translates into CASSYSDRLTNYGYTF.

On this clonotype: This could be a read error, since a much larger clone is one nucleotide away. Without the conserved terminal phenylalanine or tryptophan, this CDR3 likely stems from a read error. The CDR3 region is CASRPTLAPEAFV. The CDR3 region has the DNA TGTGCCAGCAGACCGACCCTGGCCCCTGAAGCTTTCGTT. The chain joins TRBV10-3 to TRBJ1-1; no reliable D call. Trimming took 10 bases from V and 6 from J, leaving 18 bases between them. The germline V gene encodes CDR1 ENHRY and CDR2 SYGVKD. The CDR3 spans 13 residues.

This clonotype has a handful of counts. The chain has TRBV12-3 or TRBV12-4 and TRBJ1-5, with unresolved D. CDR3 length: 16 amino acids. V lost 5 bases and J lost 0, with 14 bases in between. This CDR3 is CASSNGGLHSNQPQHF. The DNA of the CDR3 is TGTGCCAGCAGTAACGGAGGACTACATAGCAATCAGCCCCAGCATTTT.

A note on this clonotype: At one end the junction does not follow the germline gene, possibly because of a read error. This sequence joins TRBV10-3 and TRBJ2-2; TRBD2 matches at 9 bases. This CDR3 is 17 amino acids long. Germline V gene sequence: CDR1 ENHRY, CDR2 SYGVKD. CDR3: CASSLEVTSGYTGELFF. The CDR3, as DNA: TGTGCCAGCAGTTTGGAGGTGACTAGCGGCTACACCGGGGAGCTGTTTTTT.

This clonotype was seen a few times. This rearrangement joins TRBV7-8 to TRBJ2-7, with a possible D match to TRBD1 (6 bases). Germline-derived CDR1 and CDR2 are SGHVS and FQNEAQ. V was cut by 3 bases and J by 4 bases, with 13 bases left in between. There are 14 residues in the CDR3. CDR3 sequence reads: CASSFPDSLYEQYF. The CDR3, as DNA: TGTGCCAGCAGCTTCCCGGACAGTCTATACGAGCAGTACTTC.

The chain uses TRBV9 and TRBJ2-7; D ambiguous. The DNA end is more similar to TRBJ2-1, so the J call may be wrong. In germline, CDR1 is SGDLS, CDR2 YYNGEE. The CDR3 runs to 12 residues. The CDR3 DNA reads as TGTGCCAGCAGCGTAGGGCCCGCCGAGCAGTTCTTC. Encoded protein: CASSVGPAEQFF.